The clone carrying this TCR beta chain has more than one count but fewer than ten. The junction shows a germline mismatch at one end, possibly a read error. The data derive from a study of regulatory T cells in long-lasting Graves disease. Time point denoted: persistent/refractory GD, antithyroid drugs over 5 years with positive TRAb. After RNA was extracted from PBMCs, the TCR library was made from it. CDR3 regions were amplified by Arm-PCR using iRepertoire HTBI primers to build TCR beta libraries. Each CDR3 protein is one row after TCRdb ran MiXCR on the multiplex PCR reads. The sample yields under 350,000 distinct CDR3 sequences, 20% to 25% seen once. The source was peripheral blood mononuclear cells (PBMCs), collected when the disease was refractory, from a patient treated with antithyroid drugs. The receptor comes from a female donor with Graves disease.

The DNA of the CDR3 is TGTGCCAGCAGCCCTCTTGAGGGGGCGAACACTAAAGCTTTCTTT. It encodes CASSPLEGANTKAFF. The V gene is TRBV12-3 or TRBV12-4, the J gene TRBJ1-1; 7 bases align to TRBD1. This CDR3 is built from 15 residues.